This T cell receptor (beta chain) was profiled in a study of T cell repertoires in cytomegalovirus infection. The overall study: Recently identified HLA-C-restricted CMV epitopes were among the peptides used.

General study results and limits: Of the TCR beta families, the public ones yielded a cumulative frequency that identified carriers of CMV plus the relevant HLA.

The germline V and J ends were trimmed by 5 bases and 5 bases, with 21 bases remaining between them. CDR3 length: 16 residues. TCRdb re-called the reads through MiXCR, storing one row per CDR3 protein. The sample contains fewer than 350,000 distinct CDR3 sequences, 25% to 30% of which appear only once. As regards this clonotype: The antigen remains undetermined.

The J gene is TRBJ2-5, the V gene TRBV12-3 or TRBV12-4, with D maybe TRBD2 (5 bases). Sequenced here: cultured PBMCs, sampled from culture after CMV antigen stimulation. The TCR was taken from a human donor in good health (CMV status not recorded). Some clones in this sample may be carry-over from other donors' samples. CDR3 loop: CASSPTGMGWEETQYF. The CDR3 coding sequence is TGTGCCAGCAGTCCAACCGGGATGGGGTGGGAGGAGACCCAGTACTTC.